The rows below give T cell receptor beta chains drawn from one sample of a study of PD-1 blockade in classical Hodgkin lymphoma. The protocol was immunoSEQ multiplex PCR, while the TCRdb copy is restricted to in-frame clones and leaves out a portion. The table includes under 70,000 clones, 71% detected once. The sample in question was peripheral blood mononuclear cells (PBMCs), obtained before the second cycle of nivolumab. The origin of the receptors is a human donor with classical Hodgkin lymphoma. CDR3s include the opening cysteine and the closing phenylalanine or tryptophan. Fields, in order: CDR3 protein, CDR3 DNA, D gene, V gene, J gene, CDR3 length, clone size. D genes are given only for firm matches. Clone size is not always given. Where it is, it says once, few, many or a class for expanded clones.

CDR3: CASQGTGANTGELFF
DNA: TGCGCCAGCCAGGGAACGGGGGCGAACACCGGGGAGCTGTTTTTT
D: NA
V: TRBV5-1
J: TRBJ2-2
length: 15
size: NA

CDR3: CASSPSGGDRGYEQYF
DNA: TGTGCCAGCAGTCCCTCTGGGGGGGACAGGGGTTACGAGCAGTACTTC
D: TRBD1
V: TRBV27
J: TRBJ2-7
length: 16
size: NA

CDR3: CASRATGLNTGELFF
DNA: TGTGCCAGCAGGGCGACAGGGCTGAACACCGGGGAGCTGTTTTTT
D: TRBD1
V: TRBV7-6
J: TRBJ2-2
length: 15
size: few

CDR3: CASSYELRGSTFF
DNA: TGTGCCAGCAGTTACGAGCTCCGGGGTTCGACTTTCTTT
D: NA
V: TRBV6-6
J: TRBJ1-1
length: 13
size: NA

CDR3: CAWSASRADKNQPQHF
DNA: TGTGCCTGGAGTGCCTCCCGTGCAGATAAGAATCAGCCCCAGCATTTT
D: NA
V: TRBV30
J: TRBJ1-5
length: 16
size: NA

CDR3: CASSLGHSPETQYF
DNA: TGTGCCAGCAGCCTAGGACACTCACCCGAGACCCAGTACTTC
D: NA
V: TRBV28
J: TRBJ2-5
length: 14
size: few

CDR3: CASSFSRQGVAEAFF
DNA: TGTGCCAGCAGCTTTTCCAGGCAGGGCGTGGCTGAAGCTTTCTTT
D: NA
V: TRBV5-4
J: TRBJ1-1
length: 15
size: NA

CDR3: CASSPETDYSNQPQHF
DNA: TGTGCCAGTAGTCCGGAGACAGACTATAGCAATCAGCCCCAGCATTTT
D: NA
V: TRBV19
J: TRBJ1-5
length: 16
size: NA

CDR3: CASSLSQGGEEEQYF
DNA: TGTGCCAGCAGCTTAAGTCAAGGGGGCGAAGAAGAGCAGTACTTC
D: TRBD1
V: TRBV7-8
J: TRBJ2-7
length: 15
size: few

CDR3: CASSTGTEVYNEQFF
DNA: TGTGCCAGCAGCACCGGGACAGAAGTATACAATGAGCAGTTCTTC
D: TRBD1
V: TRBV13
J: TRBJ2-1
length: 15
size: few

CDR3: CASSSRQGARMNTEAFF
DNA: TGTGCCAGCAGCTCCAGACAGGGGGCGCGAATGAACACTGAAGCTTTCTTT
D: TRBD1
V: TRBV5-5
J: TRBJ1-1
length: 17
size: NA

CDR3: CASSGASEAFF
DNA: TGTGCCAGCAGCGGGGCCTCTGAAGCTTTCTTT
D: NA
V: TRBV7-9
J: TRBJ1-1
length: 11
size: few

CDR3: CASSRGGGQTQPQHF
DNA: TGTGCCAGCAGCCGAGGAGGGGGACAGACTCAGCCCCAGCATTTT
D: TRBD1
V: TRBV5-5
J: TRBJ1-5
length: 15
size: NA

CDR3: CASSDSSGRRQFF
DNA: TGTGCCAGCAGTGACTCTAGCGGGAGACGGCAGTTCTTC
D: TRBD2
V: TRBV6-1
J: TRBJ2-1
length: 13
size: few

CDR3: CASTAIGAVGNTIYF
DNA: TGTGCCAGCACCGCGATCGGGGCAGTTGGAAACACCATATATTTT
D: NA
V: TRBV6-1
J: TRBJ1-3
length: 15
size: NA

CDR3: CASSPLGGTYEQYF
DNA: TGTGCCAGCAGCCCGCTCGGGGGTACCTACGAGCAGTACTTC
D: NA
V: TRBV12-1
J: TRBJ2-7
length: 14
size: many

CDR3: CASSIAQGPGANVLTF
DNA: TGTGCCAGTAGTATAGCTCAGGGACCCGGGGCCAACGTCCTGACTTTC
D: NA
V: TRBV19
J: TRBJ2-6
length: 16
size: NA

CDR3: CSVERGTGSYGYTF
DNA: TGCAGCGTTGAACGAGGGACAGGGAGCTATGGCTACACCTTC
D: TRBD1
V: TRBV29-1
J: TRBJ1-2
length: 14
size: NA

CDR3: CASSDRGHLVADTQYF
DNA: TGTGCCAGTAGTGATCGGGGCCATCTCGTCGCAGATACGCAGTATTTT
D: NA
V: TRBV19
J: TRBJ2-3
length: 16
size: NA

CDR3: CASSLAPRDRVVDTQYF
DNA: TGTGCCAGCAGCTTAGCGCCTCGGGACAGGGTGGTAGATACGCAGTATTTT
D: TRBD1
V: TRBV7-2
J: TRBJ2-3
length: 17
size: NA

CDR3: CASSKGRLAGGKYEQYF
DNA: TGTGCCAGCAGCAAAGGACGACTAGCGGGAGGTAAATACGAGCAGTACTTC
D: NA
V: TRBV21-1
J: TRBJ2-7
length: 17
size: NA

CDR3: CASSLAGTGTGELFF
DNA: TGTGCCAGCAGCTTAGCGGGGACAGGCACCGGGGAGCTGTTTTTT
D: TRBD1
V: TRBV7-9
J: TRBJ2-2
length: 15
size: NA

CDR3: CASSLSALGTEAFF
DNA: TGTGCCAGCAGCTTGTCCGCATTGGGCACTGAAGCTTTCTTT
D: NA
V: TRBV5-5
J: TRBJ1-1
length: 14
size: NA

CDR3: CAWSVPGGQTYGYTF
DNA: TGTGCCTGGAGTGTACCAGGGGGCCAGACCTATGGCTACACCTTC
D: TRBD1
V: TRBV30
J: TRBJ1-2
length: 15
size: NA

CDR3: CASSMGRPGGTEAFF
DNA: TGTGCCAGTAGTATGGGGCGACCCGGGGGGACTGAAGCTTTCTTT
D: NA
V: TRBV19
J: TRBJ1-1
length: 15
size: NA

CDR3: CASSLSTGTYEQYF
DNA: TGTGCCAGCAGTTTATCTACGGGAACCTACGAGCAGTACTTC
D: NA
V: TRBV27
J: TRBJ2-7
length: 14
size: NA

CDR3: CASSYGQYTEAFF
DNA: TGTGCCAGCAGCTACGGACAGTACACTGAAGCTTTCTTT
D: NA
V: TRBV7-6
J: TRBJ1-1
length: 13
size: NA

CDR3: CASSYREADTQYF
DNA: TGTGCCAGCAGTTACCGGGAGGCGGACACGCAGTATTTT
D: TRBD2
V: TRBV2
J: TRBJ2-3
length: 13
size: NA

CDR3: CASVYSGVTNEKLFF
DNA: TGTGCCAGCGTATATTCAGGGGTCACTAATGAAAAACTGTTTTTT
D: NA
V: TRBV2
J: TRBJ1-4
length: 15
size: NA

CDR3: CASRGTSADNEQFF
DNA: TGTGCCAGCAGAGGGACTAGCGCCGACAATGAGCAGTTCTTC
D: TRBD2
V: TRBV6-6
J: TRBJ2-1
length: 14
size: NA

CDR3: CSVAKGMNTEAFF
DNA: TGCAGCGTCGCAAAGGGGATGAACACTGAAGCTTTCTTT
D: NA
V: TRBV29-1
J: TRBJ1-1
length: 13
size: few

CDR3: CASSPPRGSNTGELFF
DNA: TGCGCCAGCTCACCACCGAGAGGATCGAACACCGGGGAGCTGTTTTTT
D: NA
V: TRBV18
J: TRBJ2-2
length: 16
size: NA

CDR3: CASSPIDRNNQPQHF
DNA: TGTGCCAGCAGTCCCATTGACAGGAACAATCAGCCCCAGCATTTT
D: NA
V: TRBV6-5
J: TRBJ1-5
length: 15
size: NA

CDR3: CASSQGAWQPQHF
DNA: TGCGCCAGCAGTCAGGGGGCCTGGCAGCCCCAGCATTTT
D: TRBD1
V: TRBV10-2
J: TRBJ1-5
length: 13
size: NA

CDR3: CASSEEQGAWTEAFF
DNA: TGTGCCAGCAGTGAAGAACAGGGGGCGTGGACTGAAGCTTTCTTT
D: TRBD1
V: TRBV6-1
J: TRBJ1-1
length: 15
size: NA

CDR3: CASSPVGQGSHEQYF
DNA: TGTGCCAGCAGCCCGGTGGGACAGGGTTCCCACGAGCAGTACTTC
D: TRBD1
V: TRBV5-6
J: TRBJ2-7
length: 15
size: NA

CDR3: CASSLVTSGRRETQYF
DNA: TGTGCCAGCAGCTTAGTAACCAGCGGGAGAAGAGAGACCCAGTACTTC
D: TRBD2
V: TRBV11-2
J: TRBJ2-5
length: 16
size: NA

CDR3: CSVERFSGLRNTEAFF
DNA: TGCAGCGTTGAAAGGTTCTCGGGGTTGAGGAACACTGAAGCTTTCTTT
D: NA
V: TRBV29-1
J: TRBJ1-1
length: 16
size: NA

CDR3: CASSLQQGAKQEAFF
DNA: TGTGCCAGCAGCTTACAACAGGGGGCGAAGCAGGAAGCTTTCTTT
D: TRBD1
V: TRBV5-5
J: TRBJ1-1
length: 15
size: NA

CDR3: CASSEGVEGSSYNSPLHF
DNA: TGTGCCAGCAGTGAAGGTGTCGAGGGAAGCTCCTATAATTCACCCCTCCACTTT
D: NA
V: TRBV6-1
J: TRBJ1-6
length: 18
size: NA

CDR3: CASSANWGGSEKLFF
DNA: TGTGCCAGCAGTGCTAACTGGGGAGGGAGTGAAAAACTGTTTTTT
D: NA
V: TRBV25-1
J: TRBJ1-4
length: 15
size: NA

CDR3: CSVVSGGGTEAFF
DNA: TGCAGCGTTGTTTCGGGGGGTGGCACTGAAGCTTTCTTT
D: NA
V: TRBV29-1
J: TRBJ1-1
length: 13
size: few

CDR3: CASSQEGRGRTNEKLFF
DNA: TGTGCCAGCAGCCAAGAAGGCAGGGGCCGAACTAATGAAAAACTGTTTTTT
D: NA
V: TRBV4-2
J: TRBJ1-4
length: 17
size: NA

CDR3: CASSRDPYEQYF
DNA: TGTGCCAGCAGCCGCGACCCCTACGAGCAGTACTTC
D: NA
V: TRBV6-5
J: TRBJ2-7
length: 12
size: NA

CDR3: CASSPEVGSYNEQFF
DNA: TGTGCCAGCAGCCCGGAGGTGGGCTCCTACAATGAGCAGTTCTTC
D: NA
V: TRBV7-9
J: TRBJ2-1
length: 15
size: NA